The source of this T cell receptor (beta chain) is a study of T cells expressing NK-cell markers. Study-level background: Seven donors tested HCMV-seropositive and one tested seronegative among the eight sequenced.

Making the TCR beta cDNA relied on 5'RACE template switching with UMIs. TCRdb reworked the 5' RACE reads into one entry per CDR3 protein, no DNA. Recorded here are about 260,000 distinct CDR3 sequences; the top ten clones represent 0.39%. This CDR3 is 15 amino acids long. The germline CDR1 and CDR2 sequences are DFQATT and SNEGSKA (reference sequence). Study results and limitations: Dominant NKG2C+ clonotype frequencies of about 1.0-8% of CD8+ T cells were measured in several donors. Where a handful of donors were concerned, these clonotypes also led the CD3+CD56-NKG2C+ fraction.

On this clonotype: Its antigen remains unidentified.

Specimen: blood T cells: a sorted CD56 or NKG2C T cell subset, CD4+ or CD8+ T cells, or bulk PBMC T cells (not recorded which). This receptor was taken from a young man in good health. V is TRBV20-1 and J is TRBJ1-5; TCRdb designates TRBD1, a call that cannot be tested without DNA. CDR3: CSASRQGAWDQPQHF.